Shown below are 30 T cell receptor beta chains from a single sample sequenced in a study of T cell responses to AZD1222 COVID-19 vaccine (dated by TCRdb to the early 2020s). The method behind the library was the immunoSEQ multiplex PCR assay. The immuneACCESS repertoire file appears here via TCRdb, limited to in-frame rearrangements. These files lack a portion of the clones; in checked studies, under half of the deficit traces to unresolved V genes, and the cause of the others is not known. The sample profile shows about 120,000 clones; 80% to 95% of them were found once. Together, the top ten hold 11% to 15% of the sample. This sample's time point label indicates: baseline before first vaccination. The specimen comprised peripheral blood, sampled on day 0 of AZD1222 vaccination. Receptor source: an adult in good health.

This clone was seen a handful of times. The genes are TRBV19 and TRBJ2-7; D not resolved. There are 13 residues in the CDR3. Trimming pared 5 bases from V and 5 bases from J, leaving 13 bases between. The germline V gene encodes CDR1 LNHDA and CDR2 SQIVND (reference sequence). CDR3 in DNA: TGTGCCAGTAGTGTTAGTTCTGTGAACGAGCAGTACTTC. Amino acids: CASSVSSVNEQYF.

CDR3 nucleotide sequence: TGCGCCAGCAGTCCCGGGACAGGGGGCGCAGGGCAGTACTTC. Translated: CASSPGTGGAGQYF. This chain uses TRBV10-1 with TRBJ2-7, with 12 positions matching TRBD1. This CDR3 region has 14 residues. From germline, CDR1 is WNHNN and CDR2 SYGVQD (reference sequence). J lost 9 bases, V lost 5 bases, and 8 bases had no gene match.

The genes are TRBV4-1 and TRBJ2-1; 9 bases agree with TRBD2. V lost 0 bases and J lost 8; bases outside the gene matches: 17. This CDR3 spans 19 amino acids. Germline V CDR1 and CDR2: MGHRA, YSYEKL. The CDR3 is CASSQEASGVSYRSHEQFF. CDR3 nucleotide sequence: TGCGCCAGCAGCCAAGAGGCTAGCGGGGTATCCTACCGTTCCCATGAGCAGTTCTTC.

As DNA, the CDR3 is TGTGCCAGCAGCCAAGGTCATGGGGTCGGTCCGCGTTCGGGTCTGCAGTACTTC. It encodes CASSQGHGVGPRSGLQYF. V is TRBV3-1 (or the pseudogene TRBV3-2) and J is TRBJ2-7; D is unclear. With 1 base removed from V and 9 bases from J, the gap between germline ends came to 28 bases. The CDR3 spans 18 residues. Germline CDR1 is LGHDT and CDR2 is YNNKEL (reference sequence).

The V and J genes are TRBV27 and TRBJ2-7; 16 bases line up with TRBD2. The germline CDR1 and CDR2 sequences are MNHEY and SMNVEV (reference sequence). V shed 4 bases and J 4 bases; nucleotides not matched to a gene: 13. This CDR3 contains 19 residues. CDR3 DNA sequence: TGTGCCAGCAGTTCATACGGGACTAGCGGGAGGGCCGGTACGTACGAGCAGTACTTC. As protein: CASSSYGTSGRAGTYEQYF.

CDR3 residues: CASSQDWGRNTEAFF. The DNA of the CDR3 is TGTGCCAGCAGCCAAGATTGGGGAAGGAACACTGAAGCTTTCTTT. This chain links TRBV3-1 (or the pseudogene TRBV3-2) with TRBJ1-1; D uncertain. Trimming took 0 bases from V and 1 from J, leaving 9 bases between them. Germline lookup yields CDR1 LGHDT and CDR2 YNNKEL (reference sequence). This CDR3 has 15 residues.

This clone was found once. The chain uses TRBV19 and TRBJ1-2; 7 nucleotides align to TRBD1. Germline loops: CDR1 LNHDA, CDR2 SQIVND (reference sequence). V dropped 3 bases and J dropped 2; count of bases not matched to a gene: 3. The CDR3 has 14 residues. Written as DNA, the CDR3 is TGTGCCAGTAGTATCGCAGGGGGGAACTATGGCTACACCTTC. As protein: CASSIAGGNYGYTF. The whole variable domain, filled in from reference TRBV19 and TRBJ1-2, reads DGGITQSPKYLFRKEGQNVTLSCEQNLNHDAMYWYRQDPGQGLRLIYYSQIVNDFQKGDIAEGYSVSREKKESFPLTVTSAQKNPTAFYLCASSIAGGNYGYTFGSGTRLTVV.

V is TRBV7-2 and J is TRBJ1-2, with D hard to call. Trimming removed 2 bases at V and 8 bases at J, with 18 bases between. Germline V gene lookup returns CDR1 SGHTA and CDR2 FQGNSA. The CDR3 consists of 15 residues. CDR3 loop: CASSLPWAVSGGYTF. The CDR3 DNA reads as TGTGCCAGCAGCTTACCCTGGGCAGTCTCTGGGGGCTACACCTTC.

Only one count was recorded for this clone. The J gene is TRBJ1-2, the V gene TRBV7-9; D gene ambiguous. CDR1 and CDR2 from the germline V gene are SEHNR and FQNEAQ (reference sequence). The CDR3 is 13 residues long. With 1 base removed from V and 4 bases from J, the gap between germline ends came to 7 bases. CDR3 protein: CASSLGLSYGYTF. CDR3 nucleotides: TGTGCCAGCAGCTTAGGGCTTAGCTATGGCTACACCTTC.

This clone has only one observation. V usage is TRBV4-3 and J usage is TRBJ1-2; D not resolved. This CDR3 contains 15 residues. V lost 1 base and J 0 bases, leaving 9 bases between the germline ends. Per the germline V gene, CDR1 is LGHNA and CDR2 is YSLEER. CDR3 DNA sequence: TGCGCCAGCAGCCAAGGAGAAACAACTAACTATGGCTACACCTTC. Protein product: CASSQGETTNYGYTF.

The V gene is TRBV9, the J gene TRBJ1-1; the D is unclear. The V gene's germline CDR1 is SGDLS and CDR2 YYNGEE. This CDR3 is 12 amino acids long. V was cut by 1 base and J by 6 bases, with 7 bases left in between. In nucleotides, the CDR3 is TGTGCCAGCAGCGTACCGGGATCTGAAGCTTTCTTT. It is translated as CASSVPGSEAFF.

The chain links TRBV19 to TRBJ1-2; perhaps TRBD1 as D (5 bases). Germline V gene data show CDR1 as LNHDA and CDR2 as SQIVND (reference sequence). V was clipped by 6 bases and J by 0 bases, with 14 bases between them. The CDR3 loop spans 15 amino acids. CDR3 amino acids: CASSSGGAANYGYTF. The CDR3 DNA is TGTGCCAGTAGCAGCGGAGGGGCGGCTAACTATGGCTACACCTTC.

The rearrangement joins TRBV12-3 or TRBV12-4 to TRBJ2-7, with unresolved D. Trimming left V 1 base short and J 6 bases short, with 7 bases between. The CDR3 has 12 residues. The CDR3 DNA follows: TGTGCCAGCAGTTTAGGAGGTATCGAGCAGTACTTC. It specifies CASSLGGIEQYF.

CDR3 sequence (DNA): TGTGCCATCAGTGAGGGACAGGCAACTAATGAAAAACTGTTTTTT. Amino acids: CAISEGQATNEKLFF. This sequence joins TRBV10-3 and TRBJ1-4; TRBD1 matches at 7 bases. The CDR3 has 15 amino acids. V lost 2 bases, J lost 0 bases, and 0 bases stayed unmatched. Germline-derived CDR1 and CDR2 are ENHRY and SYGVKD.

The chain links TRBV5-4 to TRBJ1-1; 8 positions match TRBD1. V was pared by 10 bases and J by 4 bases, with 12 bases of the junction left unmatched. The CDR3 contains 14 residues. Germline assignment: CDR1 SGHNT and CDR2 YYREEE (reference sequence). This CDR3 reads CAGRQGSLGTEAFF. CDR3 sequence (DNA): TGTGCCGGAAGACAGGGGTCCCTGGGCACTGAAGCTTTCTTT.

CDR3 DNA sequence: TGCGCCAGCAGCCTCGGACGAAGCTCCTATAATTCACCCCTCCACTTT. It yields the protein CASSLGRSSYNSPLHF. The chain couples TRBV5-1 to TRBJ1-6; D uncertain. The V end lost 4 bases, the J end lost 0 bases, and 11 bases lay between the germline ends. CDR3 length: 16 residues. In germline, CDR1 is SGHRS, CDR2 YFSETQ. The complete variable domain, with remaining parts taken from reference TRBV5-1 and TRBJ1-6, reads KAGVTQTPRYLIKTRGQQVTLSCSPISGHRSVSWYQQTPGQGLQFLFEYFSETQRNKGNFPGRFSGRQFSNSRSEMNVSTLELGDSALYLCASSLGRSSYNSPLHFGNGTRLTVT.

The chain recombines TRBV2 with TRBJ1-1, with D unresolved. Germline V lookup: CDR1 SNHLY, CDR2 FYNNEI. CDR3 length: 13 amino acids. Between the trimmed V and J ends, which lost 7 bases and 1 base, there was a span of 10 bases. CDR3 DNA: TGTGCCAGCAAACTGGACCAGAACACTGAAGCTTTCTTT. Protein sequence: CASKLDQNTEAFF.

In DNA form, the CDR3 reads TGTGCCAGCAGCGGGGGACGTCTGGCCATTGAAGCTTTCTTT. Translating gives CASSGGRLAIEAFF. The chain links TRBV2 to TRBJ1-1; TRBD1 is a possible D gene (5 bases). V was clipped by 6 bases and J by 7 bases, with 18 bases between them. This CDR3 contains 14 residues. CDR1 and CDR2 (germline): SNHLY, FYNNEI.

The chain is built from TRBV19 and TRBJ2-3, with TRBD1 matching over 11 bases. The CDR3 extends over 17 amino acids. Losses at the gene ends were 3 bases for V and 3 bases for J; bases not matched to a gene: 8. Germline assignment: CDR1 LNHDA and CDR2 SQIVND (reference sequence). CDR3 protein: CASSIRRTGGKTDTQYF. DNA for the CDR3: TGTGCCAGTAGTATCAGGAGGACAGGGGGCAAGACAGATACGCAGTATTTT.

The V gene is TRBV4-1, the J gene TRBJ2-5; 7 bases map to TRBD1. J lost 1 base, V lost 6 bases, and 8 bases had no gene match. The CDR3 is 15 amino acids. Germline loops: CDR1 MGHRA, CDR2 YSYEKL. This chain's CDR3 is CASRDRDRLQETQYF. CDR3 DNA: TGCGCCAGCAGAGATAGGGACAGACTCCAAGAGACCCAGTACTTC.

This chain links TRBV19 with TRBJ1-1; 9 bases align to TRBD1. The germline CDR1 and CDR2 sequences are LNHDA and SQIVND (reference sequence). The ends lost 4 bases at V and 5 bases at J; junction bases unmatched: 5. This CDR3 has 14 amino acids. The chain's CDR3 is CASSNTGGITEAFF. In nucleotides, the CDR3 is TGTGCCAGTAGTAACACAGGGGGCATAACTGAAGCTTTCTTT.

The chain joins TRBV27 to TRBJ1-5, with a tentative D call TRBD1 (6 bases). The CDR3 is made up of 14 amino acids. From germline, CDR1 is MNHEY and CDR2 SMNVEV (reference sequence). With 6 bases removed from V and 4 bases from J, the gap between germline ends came to 13 bases. The CDR3 DNA follows: TGTGCCAGCAGGGAGGGGGGGAGGAATCAGCCCCAGCATTTT. This sequence encodes CASREGGRNQPQHF.

The J gene is TRBJ1-2, the V gene TRBV6-5, with D perhaps matching TRBD1 (6 bases). This CDR3 has 15 amino acids. Trimming took 10 bases from V and 5 from J, leaving 23 bases between them. The germline gives CDR1 MNHEY, CDR2 SVGAGI. The CDR3 nucleotides are TGTGCCACCGCCCCACAGGGCAGGCAGTTTTATGGCTACACCTTC. Translation: CATAPQGRQFYGYTF.

This chain uses TRBV3-1 (or the pseudogene TRBV3-2) with TRBJ2-7; D possibly corresponds to TRBD2 (6 bases). Germline values: CDR1 LGHDT, CDR2 YNNKEL (reference sequence). V was pared by 4 bases and J by 1 base, with 14 bases between. The CDR3 extends over 15 amino acids. This CDR3 is CASSRTGESSYEQYF. CDR3 in DNA: TGTGCCAGCAGCCGCACGGGGGAGTCATCCTACGAGCAGTACTTC.

V usage is TRBV7-8 and J usage is TRBJ2-3; TRBD1 matches 7 bases. This CDR3 is built from 15 residues. The trim removed 4 bases at V and 3 bases at J, leaving 7 bases unmatched. CDR1 and CDR2 (germline): SGHVS, FQNEAQ. The CDR3 nucleotides are TGTGCCAGCAGCTCTCGACAGGGAAGGACAGATACGCAGTATTTT. Its protein product is CASSSRQGRTDTQYF.

V gene TRBV7-2 combines with J gene TRBJ1-4; 8 bases line up with TRBD1. The trim removed 6 bases at V and 7 bases at J, leaving 4 bases unmatched. In germline, CDR1 is SGHTA, CDR2 FQGNSA. The CDR3 spans 13 residues. CDR3 residues: CASRQGVGEKLFF. The CDR3 coding sequence is TGTGCCAGCAGACAGGGGGTGGGTGAAAAACTGTTTTTT.

J is TRBJ1-1 and V is TRBV2, with a possible D match to TRBD1 (5 bases). Germline V CDR1 and CDR2: SNHLY, FYNNEI. V dropped 6 bases and J dropped 1 base, with 9 bases sitting between them. This CDR3 region has 13 residues. Written as DNA, the CDR3 is TGTGCCAGCAGCCGGGACGGGAACACTGAAGCTTTCTTT. Encoded protein: CASSRDGNTEAFF.

The J gene is TRBJ2-3, the V gene TRBV28, with 7 nucleotides matching TRBD2. From germline, CDR1 is MDHEN and CDR2 SYDVKM. J was trimmed by 0 bases and V by 5 bases; bases with no gene match: 11. The CDR3 is 17 residues long. CDR3 amino acids: CASSPRLADYSTDTQYF. Here the CDR3 DNA reads TGTGCCAGCAGTCCGCGCCTAGCGGATTATAGCACAGATACGCAGTATTTT.

The chain is built from TRBV29-1 and TRBJ1-2; weak D call: TRBD1 (5 bases). CDR3 length equals 16 residues. Germline CDR1 and CDR2: SQVTM and ANQGSEA. Trimming pared 1 base from V and 2 bases from J, leaving 17 bases between. CDR3 DNA: TGCAGCGTTGAAGCCCCCGGTAGGCGACAGAACTATGGCTACACCTTC. Amino acids: CSVEAPGRRQNYGYTF.

This chain uses TRBV5-1 with TRBJ1-1; D not certain. V gave up 1 base and J gave up 0 bases, with 7 bases separating them. In germline, CDR1 is SGHRS, CDR2 YFSETQ. The CDR3 is made up of 14 amino acids. The CDR3 region is CASSLSGMNTEAFF. CDR3 sequence (DNA): TGCGCCAGCAGCTTGTCCGGCATGAACACTGAAGCTTTCTTT.